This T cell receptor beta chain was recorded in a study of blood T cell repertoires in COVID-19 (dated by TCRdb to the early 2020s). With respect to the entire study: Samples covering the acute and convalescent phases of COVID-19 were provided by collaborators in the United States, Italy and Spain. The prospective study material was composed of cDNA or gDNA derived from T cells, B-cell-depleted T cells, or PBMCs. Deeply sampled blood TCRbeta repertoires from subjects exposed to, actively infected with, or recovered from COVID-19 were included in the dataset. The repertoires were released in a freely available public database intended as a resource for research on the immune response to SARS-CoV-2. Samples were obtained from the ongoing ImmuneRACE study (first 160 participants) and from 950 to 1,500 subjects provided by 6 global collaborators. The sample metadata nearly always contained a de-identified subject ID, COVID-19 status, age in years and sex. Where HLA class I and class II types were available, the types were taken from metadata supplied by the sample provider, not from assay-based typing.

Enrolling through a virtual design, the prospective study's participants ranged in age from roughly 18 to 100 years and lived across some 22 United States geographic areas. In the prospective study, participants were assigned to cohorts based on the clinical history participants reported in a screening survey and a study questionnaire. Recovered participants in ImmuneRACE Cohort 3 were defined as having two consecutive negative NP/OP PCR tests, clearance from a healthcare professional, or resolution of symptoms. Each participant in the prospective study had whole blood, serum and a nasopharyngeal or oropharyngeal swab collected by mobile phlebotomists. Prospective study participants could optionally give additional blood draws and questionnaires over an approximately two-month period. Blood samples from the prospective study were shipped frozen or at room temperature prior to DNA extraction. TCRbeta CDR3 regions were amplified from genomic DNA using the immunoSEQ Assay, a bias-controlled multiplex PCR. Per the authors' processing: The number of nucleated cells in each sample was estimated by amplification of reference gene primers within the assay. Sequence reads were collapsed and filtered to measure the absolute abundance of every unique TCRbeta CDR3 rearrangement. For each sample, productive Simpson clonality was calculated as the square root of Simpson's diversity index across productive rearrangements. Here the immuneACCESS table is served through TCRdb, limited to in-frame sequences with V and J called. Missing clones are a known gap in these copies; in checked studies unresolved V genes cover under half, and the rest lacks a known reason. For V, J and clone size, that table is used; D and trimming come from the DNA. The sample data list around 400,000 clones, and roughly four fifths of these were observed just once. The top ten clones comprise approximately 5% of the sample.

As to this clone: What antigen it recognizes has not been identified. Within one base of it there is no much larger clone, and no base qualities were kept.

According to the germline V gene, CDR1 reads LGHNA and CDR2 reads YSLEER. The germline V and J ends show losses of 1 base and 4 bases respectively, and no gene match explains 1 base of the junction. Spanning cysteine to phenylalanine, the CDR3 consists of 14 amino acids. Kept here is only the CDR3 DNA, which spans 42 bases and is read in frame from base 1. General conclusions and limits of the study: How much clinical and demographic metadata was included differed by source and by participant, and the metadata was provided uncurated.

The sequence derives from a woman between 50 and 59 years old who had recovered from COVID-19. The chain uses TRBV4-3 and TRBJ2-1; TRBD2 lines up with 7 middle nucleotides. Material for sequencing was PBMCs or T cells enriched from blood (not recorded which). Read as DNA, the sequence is TGCGCCAGCAGCCAAGGGGGGGGTTACAATGAGCAGTTCTTC. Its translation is CASSQGGGYNEQFF.